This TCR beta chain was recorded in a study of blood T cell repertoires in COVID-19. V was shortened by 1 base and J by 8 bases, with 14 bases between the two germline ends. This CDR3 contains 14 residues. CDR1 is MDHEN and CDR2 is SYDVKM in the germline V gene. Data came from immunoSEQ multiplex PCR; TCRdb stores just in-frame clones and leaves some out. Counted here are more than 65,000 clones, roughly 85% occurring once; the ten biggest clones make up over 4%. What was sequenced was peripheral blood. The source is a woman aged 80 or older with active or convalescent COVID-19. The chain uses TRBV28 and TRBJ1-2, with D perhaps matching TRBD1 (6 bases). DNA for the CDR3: TGTGCCAGCAGTTTATTGGCGGGGGGCGACGGCTACACCTTC. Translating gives CASSLLAGGDGYTF.